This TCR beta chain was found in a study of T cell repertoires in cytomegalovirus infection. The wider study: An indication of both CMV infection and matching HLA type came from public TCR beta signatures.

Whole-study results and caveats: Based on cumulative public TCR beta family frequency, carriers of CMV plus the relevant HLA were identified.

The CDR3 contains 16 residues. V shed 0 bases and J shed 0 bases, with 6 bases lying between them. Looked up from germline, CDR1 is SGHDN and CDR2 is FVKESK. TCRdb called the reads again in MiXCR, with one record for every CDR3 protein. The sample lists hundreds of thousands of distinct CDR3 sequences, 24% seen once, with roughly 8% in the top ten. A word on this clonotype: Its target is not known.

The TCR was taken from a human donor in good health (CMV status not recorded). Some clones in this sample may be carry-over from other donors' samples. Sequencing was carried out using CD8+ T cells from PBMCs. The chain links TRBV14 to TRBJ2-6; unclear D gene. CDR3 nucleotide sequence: TGTGCCAGCAGCCAAGATACAGCCTCTGGGGCCAACGTCCTGACTTTC. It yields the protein CASSQDTASGANVLTF.